The 9 T cell receptor beta chains given below trace back to one sample, sequenced in a study of shared clonotypes between healthy human individuals. Clones were sequenced by immunoSEQ multiplex PCR, and TCRdb holds only the in-frame ones, with some missing. This table has over 400,000 clones, about 96% appearing once. Material: naive CD4+ T cells sorted from blood. The sample's subset: CD45RA+ positively selected. All receptors derive from a woman between 25 and 40 years old in good health.

CDR3 DNA sequence: TGTGCCAGCAGTTTAACAGGGGAGTTCTCTGGGGCCAACGTCCTGACTTTC. It translates to CASSLTGEFSGANVLTF. This rearrangement joins TRBV28 to TRBJ2-6, with 7 bases fitting TRBD1. Germline trimming cut 2 bases from V and 0 bases from J; bases unmatched to any gene: 4. This CDR3 is 17 amino acids long. Germline V gene lookup returns CDR1 MDHEN and CDR2 SYDVKM.

This rearrangement joins TRBV28 to TRBJ1-5, with D possibly matching TRBD1 (5 bases). The CDR3 length is 15 residues. In germline, CDR1 is MDHEN, CDR2 SYDVKM. Trimming removed 8 bases at V and 0 bases at J, with 14 bases between. The CDR3: CASEPRDHSNQPQHF. The CDR3 DNA reads TGTGCCAGCGAACCTCGGGACCATAGCAATCAGCCCCAGCATTTT.

This chain joins TRBV28 and TRBJ2-7, with D possibly matching TRBD2 (6 bases). There are 13 residues in the CDR3. The V end was cut by 6 bases, the J end by 2 bases, with 11 bases between. Germline V gene lookup returns CDR1 MDHEN and CDR2 SYDVKM. CDR3 sequence: CASSPSEAYEQYF. The DNA for the CDR3 is TGTGCCAGCAGCCCTAGCGAGGCCTACGAGCAGTACTTC.

This clone has a single count. CDR3 region: CAGAVKFATNEKLFF. The CDR3 nucleotides are TGTGCCGGAGCTGTGAAGTTTGCAACTAATGAAAAACTGTTTTTT. The rearrangement joins TRBV30 to TRBJ1-4; D call uncertain. This CDR3 is 15 amino acids long. Germline V CDR1 and CDR2: GTSNPN, SVGIG (reference sequence). Trimming took off 8 bases at V and 0 bases at J, with 16 bases between the two ends. Supplemented by reference TRBV30 and TRBJ1-4, the full variable domain reads SQTIHQWPATLVQPVGSPLSLECTVEGTSNPNLYWYRQAAGRGLQLLFYSVGIGQISSEVPQNLSASRPQDRQFILSSKKLLLSDSGFYLCAGAVKFATNEKLFFGSGTQLSVL.

A word on this clone: Additional DNA sequences in this sample encode the identical CDR3. The chain combines TRBV2 with TRBJ2-5, with D hard to call. This CDR3 is 10 amino acids long. The germline V gene has CDR1 SNHLY and CDR2 FYNNEI. The V end was cut by 4 bases, the J end by 5 bases, with 2 bases between. Here the CDR3 DNA reads TGTGCCAGCAGTGGGGAGACCCAGTACTTC. This translates into CASSGETQYF. The full variable domain, rest sourced from reference TRBV2 and TRBJ2-5, is EPEVTQTPSHQVTQMGQEVILRCVPISNHLYFYWYRQILGQKVEFLVSFYNNEISEKSEIFDDQFSVERPDGSNFTLKIRSTKLEDSAMYFCASSGETQYFGPGTRLLVL.

The V call is TRBV7-8, the J call TRBJ2-7; 15 nucleotides agree with TRBD2. CDR1 is SGHVS, CDR2 FQNEAQ, per germline. The CDR3 length is 17 residues. Trimming at V came to 1 base and at J to 4 bases, leaving 5 bases not matched to a gene. CDR3 nucleotide sequence: TGTGCCAGCAGCTTAGTGTCCGGACTAGCGGGAGGGTACGAGCAGTACTTC. This gives the protein CASSLVSGLAGGYEQYF.

The rearrangement links TRBV19 to TRBJ2-5; D unresolved. The CDR3 totals 13 residues. CDR1 LNHDA and CDR2 SQIVND come from the germline V gene (reference sequence). The germline V and J ends were trimmed by 2 bases and 0 bases, with 4 bases remaining between them. The CDR3 nucleotides read TGTGCCAGTAGTATAATGGACCAAGAGACCCAGTACTTC. Amino acid sequence: CASSIMDQETQYF.

The chain employs TRBV2 and TRBJ1-2, with D unresolved. Between the trimmed V and J ends, which lost 8 bases and 4 bases, there was a span of 20 bases. The CDR3 has 15 amino acids. Per germline, CDR1 SNHLY and CDR2 FYNNEI. The CDR3 DNA reads TGTGCCAGCGAAAGGGAAATAGGGCGAGGCTATGGCTACACCTTC. This sequence encodes CASEREIGRGYGYTF.

The chain joins TRBV18 to TRBJ2-7; tentative D call: TRBD1 (6 bases). Trimming shortened V by 2 bases and J by 5 bases, and 13 bases separated the two germline ends. The CDR3 is 14 amino acids. The germline CDR1 and CDR2 sequences are KGHSH and LQKENI. CDR3 amino acids: CASSPGGSFDEQYF. CDR3 coding DNA: TGTGCCAGCTCACCAGGGGGCTCGTTTGACGAGCAGTACTTC.